The 6 T cell receptor beta chains below all came from one sample that was sequenced in a study of response to subunit inactivated influenza vaccine. TCRdb reprocessed the RT-PCR reads via MiXCR and lists one record per CDR3 protein. Here the sample spans around 710,000 distinct CDR3 sequences, approximately 15% being singletons. The sample here was PBMCs from blood, taken approximately 15 days before vaccination. The origin of the receptors is a man aged 45-60 years who received an inactivated influenza vaccine.

This clonotype turned up a few times. This chain uses TRBV5-1 with TRBJ2-2; 10 bases map to TRBD1. V trimming: 5 bases; J trimming: 5 bases; junction bases outside the gene matches: 6. The CDR3 sequence is 15 residues long. CDR1 is SGHRS, CDR2 YFSETQ, per germline. The CDR3 nucleotides are TGCGCCAGCAGGTACCGGGACAGGGGTACCGGGGAGCTGTTTTTT. Amino acid sequence: CASRYRDRGTGELFF. The entire variable domain, with the rest obtained from reference TRBV5-1 and TRBJ2-2, is as follows: KAGVTQTPRYLIKTRGQQVTLSCSPISGHRSVSWYQQTPGQGLQFLFEYFSETQRNKGNFPGRFSGRQFSNSRSEMNVSTLELGDSALYLCASRYRDRGTGELFFGEGSRLTVL.

In DNA, the CDR3 is TGTGCCAGCAGTGTTGTCTCCTACGAGCAGTACTTC. It codes for CASSVVSYEQYF. This chain uses TRBV6-1 with TRBJ2-7; D is uncertain. The ends were cut back, 4 bases at V and 0 bases at J, with 4 bases in the middle. Germline lookup yields CDR1 MNHNS and CDR2 SASEGT. The CDR3 totals 12 residues.

This clonotype was observed a handful of times. CDR3: CASSQEEARLTDTQYF. DNA for the CDR3: TGCGCCAGCAGCCAAGAGGAGGCCCGCCTAACAGATACGCAGTATTTT. The chain joins TRBV4-1 to TRBJ2-3, with D perhaps TRBD2 (5 bases). The CDR3 contains 16 residues. Germline V CDR1 and CDR2: MGHRA, YSYEKL. The V end lost 0 bases, the J end lost 3 bases, and 13 bases lay between the germline ends.

This clonotype was seen a few times. This chain connects TRBV30 to TRBJ2-1; D possibly corresponds to TRBD1 (5 bases). The V gene's germline CDR1 is GTSNPN and CDR2 SVGIG (reference sequence). With 6 bases removed from V and 4 bases from J, the gap between germline ends came to 13 bases. The CDR3 is 13 amino acids. CDR3 sequence reads: CACVGKGYNEQFF. In DNA, the CDR3 is TGTGCCTGTGTGGGGAAGGGGTACAATGAGCAGTTCTTC. Together with reference TRBV30 and TRBJ2-1, the CDR3 gives the full variable domain: SQTIHQWPATLVQPVGSPLSLECTVEGTSNPNLYWYRQAAGRGLQLLFYSVGIGQISSEVPQNLSASRPQDRQFILSSKKLLLSDSGFYLCACVGKGYNEQFFGPGTRLTVL.

The chain uses TRBV24-1 and TRBJ2-5; a possible D gene is TRBD2 (7 bases). The CDR3 extends over 14 amino acids. Germline CDR1 is KGHDR and CDR2 is SFDVKD. V dropped 9 bases and J dropped 5 bases, with 18 bases sitting between them. CDR3 DNA: TGTGCCACCGGAGGGGGGAGGGCCGGTGAGACCCAGTACTTC. It is translated as CATGGGRAGETQYF.

The chain recombines TRBV28 with TRBJ2-1, with unresolved D. Germline V gene data show CDR1 as MDHEN and CDR2 as SYDVKM. V lost 3 bases to trimming and J lost 3 bases, with 18 bases between them. The CDR3 is 17 amino acids. The CDR3 nucleotides read TGTGCCAGCAGTTTTAGGCTTGGCAACCCTCACTACAATGAGCAGTTCTTC. Amino acids: CASSFRLGNPHYNEQFF.